Detailed here is one T cell receptor (beta chain). Antigen unknown. The entry originates in a study of CD8 T cells in ankylosing spondylitis. The study, taken as a whole, reports: Researchers reportedly found disease-linked clones significantly enriched in matched ankylosing spondylitis synovial fluid. Apparently characteristic of ankylosing spondylitis blood was a TCR beta motif (fewer than ten highly homologous variants).

The V segment lost 7 bases and the J segment 2 bases; nucleotides outside the gene matches: 6. The CDR3 is made up of 17 amino acids. Germline V gene data show CDR1 as SGHAT and CDR2 as FQDESV (reference sequence). TCRdb re-analysed the 5' RACE reads in MiXCR, keeping a single row per CDR3 protein. Counted here are roughly 700,000 distinct CDR3 sequences, under 20% occurring once; the ten biggest clones make up under 20%. The chain carries TRBV11-1 and TRBJ2-6; 12 nucleotides line up with TRBD2. This TCR was recovered from a male donor with ankylosing spondylitis. The sample was blood, either unsorted or a sorted T cell fraction (not recorded which). In nucleotides, the CDR3 is TGTGCCAGCAACCCGGCTAGCGGGAGGGCTGGGGCCAACGTCCTGACTTTC. It translates to CASNPASGRAGANVLTF.